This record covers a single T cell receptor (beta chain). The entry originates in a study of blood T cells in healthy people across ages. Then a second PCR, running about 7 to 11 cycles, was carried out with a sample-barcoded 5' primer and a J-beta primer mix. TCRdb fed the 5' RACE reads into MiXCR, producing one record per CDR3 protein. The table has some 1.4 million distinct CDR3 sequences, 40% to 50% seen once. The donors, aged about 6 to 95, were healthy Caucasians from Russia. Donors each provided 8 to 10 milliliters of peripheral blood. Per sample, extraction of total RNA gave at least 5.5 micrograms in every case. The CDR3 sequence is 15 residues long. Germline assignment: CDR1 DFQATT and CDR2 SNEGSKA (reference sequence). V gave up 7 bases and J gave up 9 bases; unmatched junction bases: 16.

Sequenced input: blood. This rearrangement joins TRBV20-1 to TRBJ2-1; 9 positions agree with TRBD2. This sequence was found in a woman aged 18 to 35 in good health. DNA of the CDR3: TGCAGTGGCCCGGTATTTGGTAGCGGGAGTCGTGAGCAGTTCTTC. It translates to CSGPVFGSGSREQFF.